The 22 T cell receptor beta chains given below trace back to one sample, sequenced in a study of graft-versus-host responses after intestinal transplantation. No antigen has been assigned to these receptors. Repertoires were generated with immunoSEQ multiplex PCR, while TCRdb's copy carries only in-frame clones and drops some. The table records approximately 49,000 clones, approximately 95% of them present only once. This material consisted of unstimulated CD8+ T cells sorted from spleen or lymph node cells, taken before transplant. The receptor source for this set is a human donor who was the organ donor for an intestinal transplant.

This clone was detected once. V and J are TRBV5-1 and TRBJ1-1; no clear D. Trimming took off 0 bases at V and 0 bases at J, with 9 bases between the two ends. The CDR3 length is 15 residues. In germline, CDR1 is SGHRS, CDR2 YFSETQ. This chain's CDR3 is CASSLVQGMNTEAFF. CDR3 DNA: TGCGCCAGCAGCTTGGTTCAAGGCATGAACACTGAAGCTTTCTTT. Combining the CDR3 with reference TRBV5-1 and TRBJ1-1 gives the whole variable domain KAGVTQTPRYLIKTRGQQVTLSCSPISGHRSVSWYQQTPGQGLQFLFEYFSETQRNKGNFPGRFSGRQFSNSRSEMNVSTLELGDSALYLCASSLVQGMNTEAFFGQGTRLTVV.

This clone was seen a single time. This chain connects TRBV10-3 to TRBJ2-2; 8 bases fit TRBD1. This CDR3 is built from 13 residues. Unmatched junction bases numbered 1, after V lost 9 bases and J lost 1 base. Germline V lookup: CDR1 ENHRY, CDR2 SYGVKD. In DNA, the CDR3 is TGTGCCATGGGGACAGGGAACACCGGGGAGCTGTTTTTT. Protein: CAMGTGNTGELFF.

The rearrangement uses TRBV25-1 and TRBJ2-5; D not resolved. Trimming pared 3 bases from V and 4 bases from J, leaving 9 bases between. Germline lookup yields CDR1 MGHDK and CDR2 SYGVNS. The CDR3 consists of 13 residues. Here the CDR3 reads CASSDASGETQYF. The DNA for the CDR3 is TGTGCCAGCAGTGATGCGTCAGGAGAGACCCAGTACTTC.

This chain connects TRBV29-1 to TRBJ2-3; 15 nucleotides align to TRBD2. The CDR3 is 16 amino acids. Unmatched junction bases numbered 9, after V lost 8 bases and J lost 3 bases. Germline assignment: CDR1 SQVTM and CDR2 ANQGSEA. CDR3 amino acids: CSPTSGLAGGTDTQYF. CDR3 DNA sequence: TGCAGCCCTACGAGCGGACTAGCGGGGGGGACAGATACGCAGTATTTT.

The rearrangement uses TRBV7-9 and TRBJ1-3; possibly TRBD1 for D (6 bases). Deletions cut 5 bases from V and 3 bases from J, with 17 bases between. CDR3 length: 16 amino acids. Germline V gives CDR1 SEHNR, CDR2 FQNEAQ (reference sequence). The CDR3 nucleotides read TGTGCCAGCAGCGAGCCAGGGGTCCTCCTTGGAAACACCATATATTTT. Its protein product is CASSEPGVLLGNTIYF.

The CDR3 DNA is TGTGCCAGCAGTTTAATGGACAGCGGGGGGTTTCCCTACGAGCAGTACTTC. Translated, it gives CASSLMDSGGFPYEQYF. The chain couples TRBV28 to TRBJ2-7, with 9 bases lining up with TRBD2. The CDR3 extends over 17 amino acids. J was trimmed by 2 bases and V by 2 bases; bases with no gene match: 10. CDR1 MDHEN and CDR2 SYDVKM come from the germline V gene.

J is TRBJ2-7 and V is TRBV7-2; possibly TRBD2 for D (5 bases). The V gene's germline CDR1 is SGHTA and CDR2 FQGNSA. This CDR3 spans 14 amino acids. The V end was cut by 5 bases, the J end by 4 bases, with 15 bases between. The CDR3 DNA is TGTGCCAGCAGCCCTCTTAGGGAGACTTACGAGCAGTACTTC. This sequence encodes CASSPLRETYEQYF.

The rearrangement joins TRBV12-5 to TRBJ1-2, with 7 bases fitting TRBD1. The CDR3 extends over 14 amino acids. The V gene end was trimmed by 2 bases and the J gene end by 8 bases; junction bases not matched to a gene: 8. The germline V gene encodes CDR1 LGHNT and CDR2 FRNRAP. The CDR3 DNA follows: TGTGCTAGTGGTTTGACGACAGGGATGGAGGGCTACACCTTC. Translation: CASGLTTGMEGYTF.

V gene TRBV30 combines with J gene TRBJ1-2; unclear D gene. Trimming left V 0 bases short and J 4 bases short, with 21 bases between. This CDR3 is built from 17 residues. Germline lookup yields CDR1 GTSNPN and CDR2 SVGIG (reference sequence). CDR3 sequence (DNA): TGTGCCTGGAGTGTAGAGATGCAGATTATACCTACCTATGGCTACACCTTC. Encoded protein: CAWSVEMQIIPTYGYTF. Filled out from reference TRBV30 and TRBJ1-2, the complete variable domain reads SQTIHQWPATLVQPVGSPLSLECTVEGTSNPNLYWYRQAAGRGLQLLFYSVGIGQISSEVPQNLSASRPQDRQFILSSKKLLLSDSGFYLCAWSVEMQIIPTYGYTFGSGTRLTVV.

The CDR3 spells CASSSALADTYNEQFF. For the CDR3, the DNA is TGTGCCAGCAGTTCCGCCTTAGCGGACACATACAATGAGCAGTTCTTC. The chain has TRBV28 and TRBJ2-1, with D maybe TRBD2 (6 bases). V was cut by 4 bases and J by 4 bases, with 17 bases left in between. The CDR3 is made up of 16 amino acids. Germline assignment: CDR1 MDHEN and CDR2 SYDVKM.

Comment on this clone: The sample has other DNA sequences that encode this CDR3 too. The rearrangement joins TRBV5-4 to TRBJ1-6; the match to TRBD1 covers 7 bases. This CDR3 comprises 14 residues. The germline gives CDR1 SGHNT, CDR2 YYREEE (reference sequence). With V trimmed by 0 bases and J by 10 bases, 4 bases remained unmatched. The CDR3 here is CASSLGQGGSPLHF. The DNA of the CDR3 is TGTGCCAGCAGCTTGGGACAGGGAGGATCACCCCTCCACTTT.

This chain uses TRBV13 with TRBJ2-1; no reliable D call. The germline gives CDR1 PRHDT, CDR2 FYEKMQ (reference sequence). This CDR3 has 15 residues. V shed 7 bases and J shed 7 bases, with 20 bases lying between them. The CDR3 nucleotides read TGTGCCAGCAAGCTTGGGCGTGGTGTTATGAATGAGCAGTTCTTC. Translating it yields CASKLGRGVMNEQFF. The whole variable domain, remainder taken from reference TRBV13 and TRBJ2-1, is AAGVIQSPRHLIKEKRETATLKCYPIPRHDTVYWYQQGPGQDPQFLISFYEKMQSDKGSIPDRFSAQQFSDYHSELNMSSLELGDSALYFCASKLGRGVMNEQFFGPGTRLTVL.

V usage is TRBV5-5 and J usage is TRBJ1-1; unclear D gene. The CDR3 has 13 amino acids. Germline V gives CDR1 SGHKS, CDR2 YYEKEE (reference sequence). The V and J ends lost 0 bases and 1 base respectively, with 4 bases between them. The CDR3 region is CASSLAGNTEAFF. CDR3 coding DNA: TGTGCCAGCAGCTTGGCAGGGAACACTGAAGCTTTCTTT.

This clone showed up just a few times. V usage is TRBV5-1 and J usage is TRBJ2-5; D unresolved. Germline CDR1 SGHRS, CDR2 YFSETQ. V lost 0 bases and J lost 1, with 7 bases in between. This CDR3 contains 14 residues. DNA of the CDR3: TGCGCCAGCAGCTTGGTTCTCACCCAAGAGACCCAGTACTTC. This codes for CASSLVLTQETQYF.

V usage is TRBV5-4 and J usage is TRBJ1-1; the D gene is possibly TRBD1 (6 bases). The V and J ends lost 0 bases and 4 bases respectively, with 13 bases between them. This CDR3 spans 15 amino acids. Germline values: CDR1 SGHNT, CDR2 YYREEE (reference sequence). This CDR3 is CASSLEQGMGTEAFF. CDR3 sequence (DNA): TGTGCCAGCAGCTTGGAACAGGGAATGGGCACTGAAGCTTTCTTT. Full variable domain (missing parts from reference TRBV5-4 and TRBJ1-1): ETGVTQSPTHLIKTRGQQVTLRCSSQSGHNTVSWYQQALGQGPQFIFQYYREEENGRGNFPPRFSGLQFPNYSSELNVNALELDDSALYLCASSLEQGMGTEAFFGQGTRLTVV.

This rearrangement joins TRBV27 to TRBJ2-3; 7 bases fit TRBD2. Losses at the gene ends were 2 bases for V and 1 base for J; bases not matched to a gene: 6. Germline CDR1 is MNHEY and CDR2 is SMNVEV (reference sequence). The CDR3 spans 16 residues. The CDR3 here is CASSLLAGEGTDTQYF. In DNA form, the CDR3 reads TGTGCCAGCAGTTTACTGGCGGGGGAGGGCACAGATACGCAGTATTTT.

Points on this clone: The junction differs from germline at one of its ends, possibly a read error. This rearrangement joins TRBV27 to TRBJ1-6; 8 bases match TRBD1. CDR3 size: 15 residues. Germline V lookup: CDR1 MNHEY, CDR2 SMNVEV (reference sequence). CDR3 DNA: TGTGCCAGCAGTTCCAGGACAGGGCCCTCTTCACCCCACCACTTT. Its protein is CASSSRTGPSSPHHF.

The genes are TRBV5-1 and TRBJ1-6; TRBD1 is a possible D gene (6 bases). The CDR3 runs 12 residues. V lost 0 bases to trimming and J lost 11 bases, with 6 bases between them. From germline, CDR1 is SGHRS and CDR2 YFSETQ. The CDR3, as DNA: TGCGCCAGCAGCTTGGGACAGGCACCCCTCCACTTT. It yields the protein CASSLGQAPLHF.

The chain carries TRBV7-6 and TRBJ2-7; 9 bases fit TRBD1. Trimming cost V 4 bases and J 1 base; bases outside gene matches: 11. Germline V lookup: CDR1 SGHVS, CDR2 FNYEAQ. This CDR3 is 17 amino acids long. The CDR3 sequence: CASSSDIQGAISYEQYF. CDR3 bases: TGTGCCAGCAGCTCGGACATACAGGGGGCGATTTCCTACGAGCAGTACTTC.

The genes are TRBV4-2 and TRBJ2-7; the D is unclear. This CDR3 has 15 amino acids. Germline CDR1 is LGHNA and CDR2 is YNFKEQ. The V and J ends lost 2 bases and 6 bases respectively, with 17 bases between them. The CDR3 sequence is CASSQPEYPRGEQYF. The DNA for the CDR3 is TGTGCCAGCAGCCAACCCGAGTACCCGCGTGGCGAGCAGTACTTC.

This clone was recorded once. CDR3 residues: CASSPGEGRNQPQHF. As DNA, the CDR3 is TGCGCCAGCAGCCCAGGGGAAGGCAGGAATCAGCCCCAGCATTTT. The V and J genes are TRBV4-1 and TRBJ1-5; the D gene is possibly TRBD1 (6 bases). CDR3 length: 15 amino acids. Germline CDR1 MGHRA, CDR2 YSYEKL. The germline V and J ends were trimmed by 4 bases and 4 bases, with 14 bases remaining between them.

Regarding this clone: Different DNA sequences within this sample yield the same CDR3. The V call is TRBV11-2, the J call TRBJ2-7; 7 nucleotides align to TRBD1. The V gene's germline CDR1 is SGHAT and CDR2 FQNNGV. The length of the CDR3 is 14 residues. The ends lost 1 base at V and 2 bases at J; junction bases unmatched: 2. The CDR3 loop reads CASSLVTGAYEQYF. In nucleotides, the CDR3 is TGTGCCAGCAGCTTAGTTACAGGGGCCTACGAGCAGTACTTC.